This T cell receptor (beta chain) was profiled in a study of T cell responses to AZD1222 COVID-19 vaccine. Data came from immunoSEQ multiplex PCR; TCRdb stores just in-frame clones and leaves some out. This table has approximately 100,000 clones, about 92% appearing once. This clone was counted only a few times. The antigen remains undetermined. General observations from the study: Seropositivity was recorded at baseline in only a handful of AZD1222 recipients. Clonal diversity was possibly underestimated; the donors were predominantly white British and more often female.

The CDR3 loop spans 15 amino acids. V was pared by 2 bases and J by 0 bases, with 7 bases between. CDR1 is MNHEY and CDR2 is SVGEGT in the germline V gene. The chain has TRBV6-2 or TRBV6-3 and TRBJ2-2; unclear D gene. The receptor was derived from an adult in good health. The sequenced sample was peripheral blood, obtained on day 0 of AZD1222 vaccination. In DNA form, the CDR3 reads TGTGCCAGCAGTTACGTGCGGACGAACACCGGGGAGCTGTTTTTT. It codes for CASSYVRTNTGELFF.